The 26 T cell receptor beta chains presented below share a single source sample, sequenced in a study of CD8 T cells in Susac syndrome. RNA amounts of roughly 0.5 to 1 ug underwent reverse transcription with random hexamers. TCRdb reanalysed the immunoSEQ multiplex PCR reads using MiXCR and keeps one entry per CDR3 protein. The repertoire holds a few hundred thousand distinct CDR3 sequences, with roughly 92% as singletons. Sequenced material: CD8+ T cells from PBMCs. Every receptor here comes from a human donor with multiple sclerosis.

The chain couples TRBV13 to TRBJ2-3; no clear D. V dropped 3 bases and J dropped 0 bases, with 10 bases sitting between them. Germline CDR1 PRHDT, CDR2 FYEKMQ (reference sequence). The CDR3 has 15 amino acids. CDR3 sequence reads: CASSLASLSTDTQYF. The CDR3 region has the DNA TGTGCCAGCAGCTTGGCATCGTTGAGCACAGATACGCAGTATTTT.

This chain links TRBV4-3 with TRBJ2-1; possibly TRBD2 for D (5 bases). V dropped 0 bases and J dropped 6 bases, with 9 bases sitting between them. The CDR3 contains 14 residues. From germline, CDR1 is LGHNA and CDR2 YSLEER. CDR3 loop: CASSQDYLANEQFF. Here the CDR3 DNA reads TGCGCCAGCAGCCAAGACTACCTAGCCAATGAGCAGTTCTTC.

This chain uses TRBV6-1 with TRBJ2-2; D not certain. This CDR3 comprises 15 residues. Trimming removed 7 bases from V and 1 base from J, with 13 bases in between. Germline loops: CDR1 MNHNS, CDR2 SASEGT. Here the CDR3 DNA reads TGTGCCAGCACCTCAGCCGGACGGAACACCGGGGAGCTGTTTTTT. It translates to CASTSAGRNTGELFF.

This sequence joins TRBV6-5 and TRBJ1-1; D is unresolved. Trimming took off 0 bases at V and 3 bases at J, with 14 bases between the two ends. This CDR3 is 16 amino acids long. Germline CDR1 reads MNHEY; CDR2 reads SVGAGI. CDR3 protein: CASSYSDGFLDTEAFF. The DNA for the CDR3 is TGTGCCAGCAGTTACTCGGATGGGTTCTTAGACACTGAAGCTTTCTTT.

The V and J genes are TRBV13 and TRBJ1-1; D remains unclear. Trimming pared 5 bases from V and 4 bases from J, leaving 14 bases between. CDR3 length: 14 residues. The V gene's germline CDR1 is PRHDT and CDR2 FYEKMQ (reference sequence). The CDR3 sequence: CASSPDPRSTEAFF. CDR3 bases: TGTGCCAGCAGCCCGGACCCCCGCTCCACTGAAGCTTTCTTT.

The chain couples TRBV23-1 to TRBJ1-1, with unresolved D. TRBV23-1 is labeled an ORF, and its function is uncertain. With 2 bases removed from V and 0 bases from J, the gap between germline ends came to 10 bases. The CDR3 contains 15 residues. In DNA form, the CDR3 reads TGCGCCAGCAGTCAAAGGGCAGTCATGAACACTGAAGCTTTCTTT. Protein sequence: CASSQRAVMNTEAFF.

The rearrangement joins TRBV9 to TRBJ2-7; 9 bases align to TRBD2. CDR1 is SGDLS, CDR2 YYNGEE, per germline. The CDR3 consists of 13 residues. Trimming cost V 3 bases and J 6 bases; bases outside gene matches: 4. CDR3 residues: CASSASSGGEQYF. The CDR3, as DNA: TGTGCCAGCAGCGCGAGTAGCGGGGGCGAGCAGTACTTC. Drawing the rest from reference TRBV9 and TRBJ2-7, the complete variable domain is DSGVTQTPKHLITATGQRVTLRCSPRSGDLSVYWYQQSLDQGLQFLIQYYNGEERAKGNILERFSAQQFPDLHSELNLSSLELGDSALYFCASSASSGGEQYFGPGTRLTVT.

The V call is TRBV7-9, the J call TRBJ2-3; 9 bases line up with TRBD2. With 4 bases clipped from V and 7 bases from J, the junction kept 12 bases outside the gene matches. CDR3 length: 16 amino acids. The V gene's germline CDR1 is SEHNR and CDR2 FQNEAQ (reference sequence). This chain's CDR3 is CASSWVLAGEANTQYF. The CDR3 nucleotides are TGTGCCAGCAGCTGGGTCTTAGCGGGAGAGGCAAATACGCAGTATTTT.

The CDR3 loop reads CASSASYQGYTF. In DNA form, the CDR3 reads TGTGCCAGCAGCGCCTCCTATCAGGGCTACACCTTC. The gene calls are TRBV7-9 and TRBJ1-2, with D unresolved. This CDR3 has 12 amino acids. The germline CDR1 and CDR2 sequences are SEHNR and FQNEAQ (reference sequence). V was trimmed by 5 bases and J by 8 bases, leaving 12 bases between them.

This rearrangement joins TRBV29-1 to TRBJ1-2; 9 bases align to TRBD1. CDR3 length: 14 residues. J lost 2 bases, V lost 4 bases, and 5 bases had no gene match. The germline V gene has CDR1 SQVTM and CDR2 ANQGSEA. In nucleotides, the CDR3 is TGCAGCGTTGTGGGAACAGGGGGCAACTATGGCTACACCTTC. Translating gives CSVVGTGGNYGYTF.

The genes are TRBV7-9 and TRBJ2-3; 7 bases agree with TRBD1. J was trimmed by 2 bases and V by 5 bases; bases with no gene match: 10. The germline gives CDR1 SEHNR, CDR2 FQNEAQ (reference sequence). The CDR3 is made up of 16 amino acids. In DNA form, the CDR3 reads TGTGCCAGCAGCGACAGGGTCGAGCGGAACACAGATACGCAGTATTTT. It is translated as CASSDRVERNTDTQYF.

The chain has TRBV5-1 and TRBJ1-1; the match to TRBD1 covers 12 bases. The V and J ends lost 2 bases and 4 bases, in that order; junction bases with no gene match: 6. The CDR3 has 16 residues. Per the germline V gene, CDR1 is SGHRS and CDR2 is YFSETQ. For the CDR3, the DNA is TGCGCCAGCAGCTTAACCGGGACAGGGGGCATCACTGAAGCTTTCTTT. Protein product: CASSLTGTGGITEAFF.

The gene calls are TRBV2 and TRBJ1-1; no reliable D call. V was pared by 3 bases and J by 3 bases, with 8 bases between. The CDR3 totals 13 residues. Germline V gene sequence: CDR1 SNHLY, CDR2 FYNNEI. CDR3 sequence: CASSEWWDTEAFF. CDR3 in DNA: TGTGCCAGCAGTGAGTGGTGGGACACTGAAGCTTTCTTT.

This sequence joins TRBV12-3 or TRBV12-4 and TRBJ2-5, with TRBD1 matching over 11 bases. The CDR3 runs to 16 residues. V was clipped by 0 bases and J by 5 bases; unmatched bases: 5. CDR3 in amino acids: CASSLAGTGGWETQYF. CDR3 DNA: TGTGCCAGCAGTTTAGCGGGGACAGGGGGTTGGGAGACCCAGTACTTC.

This clonotype was counted only a few times. The chain uses TRBV6-2 or TRBV6-3 and TRBJ2-1, with D unresolved. The V end was cut by 3 bases, the J end by 8 bases, with 5 bases between. From germline, CDR1 is MNHEY and CDR2 SVGEGT. The CDR3 sequence is 11 residues long. For the CDR3, the DNA is TGTGCCAGCAGTTATCCACATGAGCAGTTCTTC. Translation gives CASSYPHEQFF.

This clonotype appeared a single time. This chain connects TRBV6-6 to TRBJ1-3, with a weak D call TRBD1 (5 bases). Germline-derived CDR1 and CDR2 are MNHNY and SVGAGI (reference sequence). The CDR3 extends over 16 amino acids. Trimming took off 7 bases at V and 3 bases at J, with 19 bases between the two ends. CDR3 in DNA: TGTGCCAGCACCCTCCGGGGGGAAACTAGTGGAAACACCATATATTTT. Protein product: CASTLRGETSGNTIYF.

The chain uses TRBV30 and TRBJ2-1; TRBD1 is a possible D gene (6 bases). The CDR3 runs 14 residues. Germline V gene data show CDR1 as GTSNPN and CDR2 as SVGIG (reference sequence). Deletions cut 5 bases from V and 9 bases from J, with 20 bases between. For the CDR3, the DNA is TGTGCCTGGGCAGGGGAGTTGTCCCGGGCTGAGCAGTTCTTC. Its protein is CAWAGELSRAEQFF.

Here the CDR3 DNA reads TGCAGCGTGGAACCCCGGGACAGAGTCTTTCCCCAAAATGACACCATATATTTT. Residues: CSVEPRDRVFPQNDTIYF. The chain combines TRBV29-1 with TRBJ1-3; 7 bases are shared with TRBD1. Germline V lookup: CDR1 SQVTM, CDR2 ANQGSEA. This CDR3 has 18 amino acids. Germline trimming cut 6 bases from V and 8 bases from J; bases unmatched to any gene: 25.

The chain recombines TRBV12-5 with TRBJ1-5; D might be TRBD1 (5 bases). Germline V gives CDR1 LGHNT, CDR2 FRNRAP. The ends were cut back, 1 base at V and 7 bases at J, with 14 bases in the middle. This CDR3 comprises 15 residues. The CDR3 region has the DNA TGTGCTAGTGGTTTGGCCGGGACTTCGGGGCAGCCCCAGCATTTT. This codes for CASGLAGTSGQPQHF. The full variable domain, completed using reference TRBV12-5 and TRBJ1-5, is DARVTQTPRHKVTEMGQEVTMRCQPILGHNTVFWYRQTMMQGLELLAYFRNRAPLDDSGMPKDRFSAEMPDATLATLKIQPSEPRDSAVYFCASGLAGTSGQPQHFGDGTRLSIL.

The chain recombines TRBV4-1 with TRBJ2-7; D not certain. Germline V gives CDR1 MGHRA, CDR2 YSYEKL. V gave up 0 bases and J gave up 3 bases, with 6 bases separating them. The length of the CDR3 is 13 residues. The CDR3 here is CASSQEKFYEQYF. CDR3 in DNA: TGCGCCAGCAGCCAAGAAAAGTTCTACGAGCAGTACTTC.

This clonotype showed up just once. The chain employs TRBV7-9 and TRBJ2-6, with D perhaps TRBD1 or TRBD2 (5 bases each). The CDR3 is 11 residues long. The V gene lost 7 bases and the J gene lost 15 bases, with 13 bases spanning the gap. Per the germline V gene, CDR1 is SEHNR and CDR2 is FQNEAQ (reference sequence). The CDR3 DNA sequence: TGTGCCAGCACGTTCGGGGCCCCCCTGACTTTC. It translates to CASTFGAPLTF.

The chain carries TRBV6-5 and TRBJ2-6; TRBD1 might be the D (5 bases). Germline V lookup: CDR1 MNHEY, CDR2 SVGAGI. V was shortened by 4 bases and J by 0 bases, with 13 bases between the two germline ends. This CDR3 region has 17 residues. Here the CDR3 DNA reads TGTGCCAGCAGTTCCGACAGCGTTCGCTCTGGGGCCAACGTCCTGACTTTC. Protein product: CASSSDSVRSGANVLTF.

The chain has TRBV20-1 and TRBJ1-1; TRBD1 matches 7 bases. CDR1 and CDR2 from the germline V gene are DFQATT and SNEGSKA (reference sequence). The CDR3 is 15 amino acids. Trimming removed 0 bases from V and 3 bases from J; junction bases left unmatched: 7. DNA for the CDR3: TGCAGTGCTAGAGACAGACAGGGTTGGGACACTGAAGCTTTCTTT. This sequence encodes CSARDRQGWDTEAFF.

This chain joins TRBV6-2 or TRBV6-3 and TRBJ2-7, with TRBD2 matching 13 bases. The CDR3 is 15 amino acids. Germline CDR1 reads MNHEY; CDR2 reads SVGEGT. V lost 4 bases to trimming and J lost 4 bases; unmatched junction nucleotides: 4. This chain's CDR3 is CASSSRTSGGYEQYF. The CDR3 DNA reads TGTGCCAGCAGTTCCCGGACTAGCGGGGGTTACGAGCAGTACTTC.

The CDR3 loop reads CSSRGGVNTEAFF. Written as DNA, the CDR3 is TGCAGCTCCCGGGGAGGGGTGAACACTGAAGCTTTCTTT. The chain employs TRBV29-1 and TRBJ1-1; D perhaps matches TRBD1 (5 bases). The CDR3 has 13 amino acids. V lost 8 bases and J lost 0, with 13 bases in between. From germline, CDR1 is SQVTM and CDR2 ANQGSEA. Complete variable domain (other parts from reference TRBV29-1 and TRBJ1-1): SAVISQKPSRDICQRGTSLTIQCQVDSQVTMMFWYRQQPGQSLTLIATANQGSEATYESGFVIDKFPISRPNLTFSTLTVSNMSPEDSSIYLCSSRGGVNTEAFFGQGTRLTVV.

The rearrangement links TRBV9 to TRBJ2-7, with 12 bases lining up with TRBD2. The germline V gene encodes CDR1 SGDLS and CDR2 YYNGEE. V was pared by 1 base and J by 6 bases, with 2 bases of the junction left unmatched. The CDR3 is made up of 14 amino acids. CDR3 in DNA: TGTGCCAGCAGCGTAAGGGGACTAGCGGGCGAGCAGTACTTC. Residues: CASSVRGLAGEQYF.